The clone carrying this T cell receptor (beta chain) was observed once. This sample is part of a study of blood T cell repertoires in COVID-19. As for the study in general: COVID-19 samples, acute and convalescent, were from the United States, Italy and Spain. In each case, the material was cDNA or gDNA derived from T cells, B-cell-depleted T cells, or PBMCs.

How the authors handled the data: Researchers report that nucleated cell counts were estimated from reference gene primer amplification. Profiled with immunoSEQ multiplex PCR; TCRdb holds only in-frame clones, not every one. V, J and clone size reflect that table, while D and trimming were determined from the DNA. Of 50,000 to 65,000 clones in the sample, approximately 90% are singletons; the top ten hold around 4.2%. Sequencing was done on a sample of peripheral blood. The sequence was obtained from a man between 65 and 85 years old with acute or convalescent COVID-19.

The CDR3 DNA sequence: TGTGCCAGTCAGGACAGCTCCTATAATTCACCCCTCCACTTT. Translating gives CASQDSSYNSPLHF. The chain joins TRBV7-6 to TRBJ1-6; tentatively, D is TRBD1 (6 bases). CDR3 length equals 14 residues. Trimming removed 9 bases from V and 0 bases from J, with 9 bases in between. CDR1 is SGHVS and CDR2 is FNYEAQ in the germline V gene.